This T cell receptor beta chain comes out of a study of post-analysis software for immune sequencing data. About the study: In terms of disease course, relapsing-remitting, secondary progressive and progressive-relapsing multiple sclerosis were included.

Study-wide results and limits: Batch-mates among the samples co-clustered strongly by F measure. Comparison with controls showed significantly lower normalized Chao1 diversity in multiple sclerosis patients. In patients, TRBV5-6, TRBV5-1 and TRBV20-1 belonged to roughly 5 TRBV segments found more frequently than in controls.

Libraries were made from TCR beta cDNA, and they carried unique molecular identifiers. TCRdb reprocessed the PCR reads with MiXCR, giving one entry per CDR3 protein. The data show roughly 410,000 distinct CDR3 sequences, with roughly 35% seen just once and about an eighth held by the top ten. This clonotype was picked up a small number of times. The antigen is unknown. The length of the CDR3 is 12 residues. With V trimmed by 6 bases and J by 3 bases, 3 bases remained unmatched. Looked up from germline, CDR1 is DFQATT and CDR2 is SNEGSKA (reference sequence). The receptor was derived from a girl aged 5 to 17 with multiple sclerosis. The chain combines TRBV20-1 with TRBJ1-2; 8 nucleotides match TRBD1. Source material: blood. The CDR3 reads CSAPGQDYGYTF. CDR3 nucleotides: TGCAGTGCCCCGGGACAGGACTATGGCTACACCTTC.